These T cell receptor beta chains were read from a single sample in a study of blood T cell repertoires in COVID-19. TCRdb keeps only in-frame clones here, not all; method: immunoSEQ multiplex PCR. The repertoire holds a few hundred thousand clones, with around nine tenths as singletons. Material for sequencing was peripheral blood. The receptors were sampled from a man in his sixties with acute or convalescent COVID-19. Each CDR3 is given with its conserved first and last residue. The order of the fields is V gene, J gene, D gene, clone size, CDR3 protein, CDR3 DNA. The D gene is left open where the match is weak. Clone sizes are given selectively: once, few, many, or a class where the clone is expanded.

v_gene: TRBV6-4
j_gene: TRBJ1-6
d_gene: NA
abundance: NA
CDR3aa: CASSEVESGGATNSPLHF
CDR3nt: TGTGCCAGCAGCGAGGTGGAGTCGGGGGGGGCGACTAATTCACCCCTCCACTTT

v_gene: TRBV5-1
j_gene: TRBJ2-5
d_gene: NA
abundance: NA
CDR3aa: CASSLAMETQYF
CDR3nt: TGCGCCAGCAGCTTGGCCATGGAGACCCAGTACTTC

v_gene: TRBV2
j_gene: TRBJ2-3
d_gene: NA
abundance: NA
CDR3aa: CASSASPSTDTQYF
CDR3nt: TGTGCCAGCAGCGCTAGCCCCAGCACAGATACGCAGTATTTT

v_gene: TRBV2
j_gene: TRBJ2-7
d_gene: NA
abundance: few
CDR3aa: CASSGISYEQYF
CDR3nt: TGTGCCAGCAGCGGGATCTCCTACGAGCAGTACTTC

v_gene: TRBV5-1
j_gene: TRBJ2-3
d_gene: NA
abundance: NA
CDR3aa: CASSPGPSEKDTQYF
CDR3nt: TGCGCCAGCAGCCCCGGCCCTAGCGAGAAAGATACGCAGTATTTT

v_gene: TRBV29-1
j_gene: TRBJ2-7
d_gene: NA
abundance: NA
CDR3aa: CSAAGRQGYEQYF
CDR3nt: TGCAGCGCAGCGGGCCGGCAGGGCTACGAGCAGTACTTC

v_gene: TRBV6-6
j_gene: TRBJ2-1
d_gene: TRBD2
abundance: NA
CDR3aa: CASSYYGTSPYNEQFF
CDR3nt: TGTGCCAGCAGTTACTACGGGACTAGCCCTTACAATGAGCAGTTCTTC

v_gene: TRBV15
j_gene: TRBJ2-1
d_gene: NA
abundance: once
CDR3aa: CATSRVSGHEQFF
CDR3nt: TGTGCCACCAGCAGAGTCTCGGGTCATGAGCAGTTCTTC

v_gene: TRBV5-1
j_gene: TRBJ2-1
d_gene: NA
abundance: NA
CDR3aa: CASSLGQVYNEQFF
CDR3nt: TGCGCCAGCAGCTTGGGACAGGTCTACAATGAGCAGTTCTTC

v_gene: TRBV11-2
j_gene: TRBJ2-1
d_gene: TRBD2
abundance: NA
CDR3aa: CASSLTSGVNEQFF
CDR3nt: TGTGCCAGCAGCTTGACTAGCGGGGTCAATGAGCAGTTCTTC

v_gene: TRBV2
j_gene: TRBJ2-3
d_gene: TRBD2
abundance: NA
CDR3aa: CASSSLAGVTTDTQYF
CDR3nt: TGTGCCAGCAGCTCCCTCGCGGGGGTGACTACAGATACGCAGTATTTT

v_gene: TRBV19
j_gene: TRBJ2-2
d_gene: NA
abundance: NA
CDR3aa: CASIRTANTGELFF
CDR3nt: TGTGCCAGTATTAGGACAGCTAACACCGGGGAGCTGTTTTTT

v_gene: TRBV18
j_gene: TRBJ1-1
d_gene: NA
abundance: NA
CDR3aa: CASSPLQGRTEAFF
CDR3nt: TGTGCCAGCTCACCCCTACAGGGACGGACTGAAGCTTTCTTT

v_gene: TRBV6-2/TRBV6-3
j_gene: TRBJ1-6
d_gene: NA
abundance: NA
CDR3aa: CASSLQGFYNSPLHF
CDR3nt: TGTGCCAGCAGTCTACAGGGTTTCTATAATTCACCCCTCCACTTT

v_gene: TRBV28
j_gene: TRBJ2-5
d_gene: NA
abundance: NA
CDR3aa: CASLNGGQETQYF
CDR3nt: TGTGCCAGCCTGAACGGGGGACAAGAGACCCAGTACTTC

v_gene: TRBV5-1
j_gene: TRBJ2-7
d_gene: NA
abundance: NA
CDR3aa: CASKEGAGPSYEQYF
CDR3nt: TGCGCCAGCAAGGAGGGGGCGGGGCCCTCCTACGAGCAGTACTTC

v_gene: TRBV5-4
j_gene: TRBJ2-3
d_gene: TRBD1
abundance: NA
CDR3aa: CASSFRGQGALDTQYF
CDR3nt: TGTGCCAGCAGCTTCCGAGGACAGGGGGCTTTAGATACGCAGTATTTT

v_gene: TRBV14
j_gene: TRBJ2-7
d_gene: NA
abundance: NA
CDR3aa: CASSPNRRTPYEQYF
CDR3nt: TGTGCCAGCAGCCCAAACCGGCGGACTCCCTACGAGCAGTACTTC

v_gene: TRBV12-1
j_gene: TRBJ2-7
d_gene: NA
abundance: NA
CDR3aa: CASTPPGTGPTSYEQYF
CDR3nt: TGTGCCAGCACCCCCCCCGGGACAGGCCCTACCTCCTACGAGCAGTACTTC

v_gene: TRBV6-2/TRBV6-3
j_gene: TRBJ1-2
d_gene: TRBD1
abundance: NA
CDR3aa: CASSDRDRGGASNYGYTF
CDR3nt: TGTGCCAGCAGTGACCGGGACAGGGGAGGTGCGAGCAACTATGGCTACACCTTC

v_gene: TRBV6-2/TRBV6-3
j_gene: TRBJ1-2
d_gene: TRBD1
abundance: NA
CDR3aa: CASSYPVGTGTGANYGYTF
CDR3nt: TGTGCCAGCAGTTACCCTGTAGGCACCGGGACAGGAGCTAACTATGGCTACACCTTC

v_gene: TRBV6-5
j_gene: TRBJ1-1
d_gene: TRBD1
abundance: NA
CDR3aa: CASSIKGTATEAFF
CDR3nt: TGTGCCAGCAGCATAAAAGGGACAGCCACTGAAGCTTTCTTT

v_gene: TRBV6-5
j_gene: TRBJ1-2
d_gene: TRBD1
abundance: NA
CDR3aa: CASSSDRAPYGYTF
CDR3nt: TGTGCCAGCAGTTCGGACAGGGCCCCCTATGGCTACACCTTC

v_gene: TRBV30
j_gene: TRBJ2-4
d_gene: TRBD1
abundance: once
CDR3aa: CAWSWQGANIQYF
CDR3nt: TGTGCCTGGAGCTGGCAGGGGGCGAACATTCAGTACTTC

v_gene: TRBV11-2
j_gene: TRBJ1-6
d_gene: NA
abundance: NA
CDR3aa: CASSLDLVLSYNSPLHF
CDR3nt: TGTGCCAGCAGCTTAGATCTTGTCCTCTCCTATAATTCACCCCTCCACTTT

v_gene: TRBV4-1
j_gene: TRBJ1-4
d_gene: TRBD1
abundance: NA
CDR3aa: CASSHGPGQGDEKLFF
CDR3nt: TGCGCCAGCAGCCACGGCCCGGGACAGGGGGACGAAAAACTGTTTTTT

v_gene: TRBV18
j_gene: TRBJ1-5
d_gene: TRBD1
abundance: NA
CDR3aa: CASSQDRGRQPQHF
CDR3nt: TGTGCCAGCTCCCAAGACAGGGGACGTCAGCCCCAGCATTTT

v_gene: TRBV3-1/TRBV3-2
j_gene: TRBJ2-7
d_gene: TRBD1
abundance: NA
CDR3aa: CASGQGYEQYF
CDR3nt: TGTGCCAGCGGACAGGGCTACGAGCAGTACTTC

v_gene: TRBV9
j_gene: TRBJ1-2
d_gene: NA
abundance: NA
CDR3aa: CASSYDVGREDGYTF
CDR3nt: TGTGCCAGCAGCTACGACGTTGGCAGGGAGGATGGCTACACCTTC